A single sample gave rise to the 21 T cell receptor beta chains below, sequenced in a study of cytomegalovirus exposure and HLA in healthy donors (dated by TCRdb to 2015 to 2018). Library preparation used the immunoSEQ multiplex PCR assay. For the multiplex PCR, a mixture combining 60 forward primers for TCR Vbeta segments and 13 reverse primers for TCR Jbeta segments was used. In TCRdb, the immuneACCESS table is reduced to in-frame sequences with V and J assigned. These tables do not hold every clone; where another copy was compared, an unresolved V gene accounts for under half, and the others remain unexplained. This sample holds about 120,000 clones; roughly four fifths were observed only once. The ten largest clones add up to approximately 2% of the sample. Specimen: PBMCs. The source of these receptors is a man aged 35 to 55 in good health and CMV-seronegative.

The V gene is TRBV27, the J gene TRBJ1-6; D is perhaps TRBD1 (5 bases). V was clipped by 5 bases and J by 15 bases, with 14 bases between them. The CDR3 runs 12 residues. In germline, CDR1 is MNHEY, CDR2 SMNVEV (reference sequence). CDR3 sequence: CASSDRLLRLHF. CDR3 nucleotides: TGTGCCAGCAGTGACAGATTACTTCGCCTCCACTTT.

As DNA, the CDR3 is TGTGCCAGTAGTTCACGGTGGACATCGGCACAGGATCAGCCCCAGCATTTT. Its protein product is CASSSRWTSAQDQPQHF. V gene TRBV19 combines with J gene TRBJ1-5; D is possibly TRBD1 (5 bases). Trimming removed 5 bases from V and 5 bases from J, with 22 bases in between. The germline V gene has CDR1 LNHDA and CDR2 SQIVND (reference sequence). The CDR3 runs 17 residues.

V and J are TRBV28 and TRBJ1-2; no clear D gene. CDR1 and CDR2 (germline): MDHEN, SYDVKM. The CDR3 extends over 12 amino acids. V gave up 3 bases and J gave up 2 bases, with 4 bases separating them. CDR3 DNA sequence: TGTGCCAGCAGTTTCCAGAACTATGGCTACACCTTC. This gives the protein CASSFQNYGYTF.

CDR3 sequence reads: CASQDKTNEKLFF. CDR3 coding DNA: TGTGCCTCTCAGGACAAGACTAATGAAAAACTGTTTTTT. The genes are TRBV30 and TRBJ1-4, with D possibly TRBD1 on 5 matching bases. The germline V and J ends were trimmed by 7 bases and 2 bases, with 11 bases remaining between them. This CDR3 contains 13 residues. Germline CDR1 and CDR2: GTSNPN and SVGIG (reference sequence).

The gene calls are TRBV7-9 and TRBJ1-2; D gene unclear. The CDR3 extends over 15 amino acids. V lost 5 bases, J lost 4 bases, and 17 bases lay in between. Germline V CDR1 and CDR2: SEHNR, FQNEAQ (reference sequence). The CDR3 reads CASSRGGASLYGYTF. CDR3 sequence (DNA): TGTGCCAGCAGCCGAGGAGGAGCCAGCCTCTATGGCTACACCTTC.

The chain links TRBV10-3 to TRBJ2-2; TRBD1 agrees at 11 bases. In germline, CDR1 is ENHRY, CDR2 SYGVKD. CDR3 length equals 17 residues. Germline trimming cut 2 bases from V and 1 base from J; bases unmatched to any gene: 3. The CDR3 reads CAISEGQGARNTGELFF. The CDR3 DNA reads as TGTGCCATCAGTGAGGGACAGGGGGCGCGGAACACCGGGGAGCTGTTTTTT.

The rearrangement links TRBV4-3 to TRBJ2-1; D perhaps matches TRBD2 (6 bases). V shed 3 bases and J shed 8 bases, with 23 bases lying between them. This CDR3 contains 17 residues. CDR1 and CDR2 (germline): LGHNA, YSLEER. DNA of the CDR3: TGCGCCAGCAGCCAGGTAGCCGGGAGCCTGAAGGTGGATGAGCAGTTCTTC. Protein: CASSQVAGSLKVDEQFF.

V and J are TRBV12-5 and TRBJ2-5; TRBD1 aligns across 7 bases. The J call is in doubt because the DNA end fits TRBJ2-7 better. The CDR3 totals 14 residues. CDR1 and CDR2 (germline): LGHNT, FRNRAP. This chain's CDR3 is CASGPDRAGYEQYF. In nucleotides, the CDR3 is TGTGCTAGTGGCCCCGACAGGGCCGGCTACGAGCAGTACTTC.

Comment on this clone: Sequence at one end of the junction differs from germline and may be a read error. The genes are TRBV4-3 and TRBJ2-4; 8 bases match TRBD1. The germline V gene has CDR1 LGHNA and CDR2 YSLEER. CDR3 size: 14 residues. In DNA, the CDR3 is TGCGCCAGCAGCCAATCAGGGGGCAAAAACAGTCAGTACTTC. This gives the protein CASSQSGGKNSQYF.

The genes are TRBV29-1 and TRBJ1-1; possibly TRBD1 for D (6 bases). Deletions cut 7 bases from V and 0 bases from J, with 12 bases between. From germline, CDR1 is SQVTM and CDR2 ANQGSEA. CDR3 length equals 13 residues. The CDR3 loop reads CSASRGMNTEAFF. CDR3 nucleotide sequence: TGCAGCGCTAGCAGGGGAATGAACACTGAAGCTTTCTTT.

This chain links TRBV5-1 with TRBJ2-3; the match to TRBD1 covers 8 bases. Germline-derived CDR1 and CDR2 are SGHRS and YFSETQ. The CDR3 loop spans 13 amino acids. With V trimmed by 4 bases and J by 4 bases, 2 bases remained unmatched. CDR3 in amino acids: CASSQTGADTQYF. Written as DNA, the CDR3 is TGCGCCAGCAGCCAGACAGGGGCAGATACGCAGTATTTT.

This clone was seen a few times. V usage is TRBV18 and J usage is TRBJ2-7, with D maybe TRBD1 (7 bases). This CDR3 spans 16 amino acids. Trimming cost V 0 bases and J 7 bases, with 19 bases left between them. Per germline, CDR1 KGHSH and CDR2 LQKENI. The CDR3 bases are TGTGCCAGCTCACCACCCAGCCAACAGGGGCGGGGAGAGCAGTACTTC. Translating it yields CASSPPSQQGRGEQYF. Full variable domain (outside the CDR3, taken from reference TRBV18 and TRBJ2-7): NAGVMQNPRHLVRRRGQEARLRCSPMKGHSHVYWYRQLPEEGLKFMVYLQKENIIDESGMPKERFSAEFPKEGPSILRIQQVVRGDSAAYFCASSPPSQQGRGEQYFGPGTRLTVT.

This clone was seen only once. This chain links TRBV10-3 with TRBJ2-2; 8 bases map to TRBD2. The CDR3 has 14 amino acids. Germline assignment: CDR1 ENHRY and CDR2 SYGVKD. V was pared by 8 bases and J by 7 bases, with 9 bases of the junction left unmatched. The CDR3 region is CAIAVAGLSGELFF. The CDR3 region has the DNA TGTGCCATCGCGGTAGCGGGGTTGAGCGGGGAGCTGTTTTTT.

CDR3 DNA: TGTGCCAGCAGTTTCGGAGGGGCGGTTAACTATGGCTACACCTTC. Protein sequence: CASSFGGAVNYGYTF. The chain recombines TRBV27 with TRBJ1-2; TRBD1 might be the D (5 bases). Germline CDR1 and CDR2: MNHEY and SMNVEV (reference sequence). V was clipped by 3 bases and J by 1 base, with 12 bases between them. This CDR3 spans 15 amino acids.

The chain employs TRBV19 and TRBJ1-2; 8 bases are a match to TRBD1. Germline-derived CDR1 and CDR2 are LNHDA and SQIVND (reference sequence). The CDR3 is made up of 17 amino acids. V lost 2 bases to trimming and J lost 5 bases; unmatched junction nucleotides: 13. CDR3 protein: CASSIIFIGGQDYGYTF. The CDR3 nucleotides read TGTGCCAGTAGTATAATTTTCATCGGGGGACAGGATTATGGCTACACCTTC. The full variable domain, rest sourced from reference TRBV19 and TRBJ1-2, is DGGITQSPKYLFRKEGQNVTLSCEQNLNHDAMYWYRQDPGQGLRLIYYSQIVNDFQKGDIAEGYSVSREKKESFPLTVTSAQKNPTAFYLCASSIIFIGGQDYGYTFGSGTRLTVV.

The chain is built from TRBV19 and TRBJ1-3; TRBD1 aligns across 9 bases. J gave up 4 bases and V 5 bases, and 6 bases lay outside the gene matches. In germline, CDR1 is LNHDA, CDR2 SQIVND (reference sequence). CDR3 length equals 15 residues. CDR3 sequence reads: CASSFPDRGGNTIYF. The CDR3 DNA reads TGTGCCAGTAGTTTCCCGGACAGGGGAGGAAACACCATATATTTT.

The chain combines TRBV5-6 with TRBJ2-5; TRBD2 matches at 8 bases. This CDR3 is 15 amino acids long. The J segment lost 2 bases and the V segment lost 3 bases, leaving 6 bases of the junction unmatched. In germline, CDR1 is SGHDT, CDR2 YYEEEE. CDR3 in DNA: TGTGCCAGCAGCTCCCCGGGGGGGTTACAAGAGACCCAGTACTTC. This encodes CASSSPGGLQETQYF.

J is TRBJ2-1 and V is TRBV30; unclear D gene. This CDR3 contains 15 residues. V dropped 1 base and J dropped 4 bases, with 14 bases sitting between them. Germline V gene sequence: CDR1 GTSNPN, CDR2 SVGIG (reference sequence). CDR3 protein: CAWSAPEIKYNEQFF. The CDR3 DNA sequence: TGTGCCTGGAGTGCTCCGGAGATTAAGTACAATGAGCAGTTCTTC.

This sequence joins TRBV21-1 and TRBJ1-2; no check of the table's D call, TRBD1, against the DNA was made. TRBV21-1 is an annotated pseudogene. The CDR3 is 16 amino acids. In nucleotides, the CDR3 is TGTGCCAGCAGCTACAAGGGACAGAGGGTAACTTATGGCTACACCTTC. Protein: CASSYKGQRVTYGYTF.

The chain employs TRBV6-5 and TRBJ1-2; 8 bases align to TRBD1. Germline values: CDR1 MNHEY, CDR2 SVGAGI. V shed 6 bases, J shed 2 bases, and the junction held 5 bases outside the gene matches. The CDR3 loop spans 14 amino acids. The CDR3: CASRRTGLNYGYTF. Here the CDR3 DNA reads TGTGCCAGCAGAAGGACAGGGCTGAACTATGGCTACACCTTC.

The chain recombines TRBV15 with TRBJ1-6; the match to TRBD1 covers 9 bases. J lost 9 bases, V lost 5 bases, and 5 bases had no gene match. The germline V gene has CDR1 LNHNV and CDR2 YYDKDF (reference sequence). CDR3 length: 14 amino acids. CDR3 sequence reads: CATSLKQGASPLHF. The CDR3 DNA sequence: TGTGCCACCAGCTTAAAACAGGGGGCTTCACCCCTCCACTTT.